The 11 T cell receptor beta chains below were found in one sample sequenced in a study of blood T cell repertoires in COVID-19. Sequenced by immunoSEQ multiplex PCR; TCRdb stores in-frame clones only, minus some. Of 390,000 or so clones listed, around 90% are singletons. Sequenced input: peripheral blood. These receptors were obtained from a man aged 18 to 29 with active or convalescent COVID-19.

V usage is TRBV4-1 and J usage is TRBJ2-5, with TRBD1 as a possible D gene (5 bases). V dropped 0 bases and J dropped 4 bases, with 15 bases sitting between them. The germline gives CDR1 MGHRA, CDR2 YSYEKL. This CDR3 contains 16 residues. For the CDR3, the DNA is TGCGCCAGCAGCCAAGATGGGCAAACAGGTTCAGAGACCCAGTACTTC. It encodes CASSQDGQTGSETQYF.

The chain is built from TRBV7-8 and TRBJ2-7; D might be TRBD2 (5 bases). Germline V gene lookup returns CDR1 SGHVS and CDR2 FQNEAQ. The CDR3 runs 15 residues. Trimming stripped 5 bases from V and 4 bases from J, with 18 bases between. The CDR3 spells CASSDVPSGKYEQYF. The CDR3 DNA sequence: TGTGCCAGCAGCGATGTGCCATCCGGGAAGTACGAGCAGTACTTC.

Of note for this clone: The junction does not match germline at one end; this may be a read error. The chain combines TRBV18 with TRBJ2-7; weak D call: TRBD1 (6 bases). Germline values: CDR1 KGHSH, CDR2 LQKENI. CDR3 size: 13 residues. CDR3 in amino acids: CASSLLLSDRQDF. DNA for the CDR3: TGTGCCAGCTCACTATTACTCTCGGACAGACAAGACTTC.

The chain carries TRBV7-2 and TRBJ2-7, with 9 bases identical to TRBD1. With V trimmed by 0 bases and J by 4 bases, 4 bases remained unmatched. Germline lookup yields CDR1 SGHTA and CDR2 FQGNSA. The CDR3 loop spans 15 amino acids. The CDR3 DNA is TGTGCCAGCAGCTTAGCCGGGACAGGGCTATACGAGCAGTACTTC. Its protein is CASSLAGTGLYEQYF.

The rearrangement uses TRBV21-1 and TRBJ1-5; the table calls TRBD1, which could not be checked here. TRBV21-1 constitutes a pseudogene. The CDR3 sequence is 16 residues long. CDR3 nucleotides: TGTGCCAGCAGCTATCGCAAGGCCCCCTCAGGGCAGCCCCAGCATTTT. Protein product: CASSYRKAPSGQPQHF.

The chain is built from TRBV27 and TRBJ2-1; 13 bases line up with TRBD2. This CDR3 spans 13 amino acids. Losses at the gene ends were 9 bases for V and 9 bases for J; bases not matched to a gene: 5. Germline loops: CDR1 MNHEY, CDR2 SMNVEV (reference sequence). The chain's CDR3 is CASGTSGNREQFF. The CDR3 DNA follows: TGTGCCAGTGGGACTAGCGGGAACCGTGAGCAGTTCTTC.

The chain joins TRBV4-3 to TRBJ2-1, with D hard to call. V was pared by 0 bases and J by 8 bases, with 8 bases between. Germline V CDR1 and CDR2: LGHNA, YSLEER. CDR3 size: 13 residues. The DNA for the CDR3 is TGCGCCAGCAGCCAAGAAATTTCATATGAGCAGTTCTTC. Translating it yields CASSQEISYEQFF.

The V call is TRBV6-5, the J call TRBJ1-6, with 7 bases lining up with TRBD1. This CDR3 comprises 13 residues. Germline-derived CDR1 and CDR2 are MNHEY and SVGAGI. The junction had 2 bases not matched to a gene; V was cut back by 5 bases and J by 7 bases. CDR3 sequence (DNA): TGTGCCAGCAGTCGGGACAGCAATTCACCCCTCCACTTT. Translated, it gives CASSRDSNSPLHF.

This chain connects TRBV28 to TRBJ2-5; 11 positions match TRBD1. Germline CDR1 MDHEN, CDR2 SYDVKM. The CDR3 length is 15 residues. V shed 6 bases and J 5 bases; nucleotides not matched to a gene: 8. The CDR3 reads CASRPGQGAWETQYF. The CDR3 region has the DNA TGTGCCAGCAGACCAGGACAGGGGGCCTGGGAGACCCAGTACTTC.

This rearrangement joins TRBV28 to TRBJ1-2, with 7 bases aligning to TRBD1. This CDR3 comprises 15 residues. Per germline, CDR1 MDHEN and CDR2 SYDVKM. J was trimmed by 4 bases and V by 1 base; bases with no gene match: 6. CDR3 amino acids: CASSLSLTGSYGYTF. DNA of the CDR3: TGTGCCAGCAGTTTATCCCTGACAGGGAGCTATGGCTACACCTTC.

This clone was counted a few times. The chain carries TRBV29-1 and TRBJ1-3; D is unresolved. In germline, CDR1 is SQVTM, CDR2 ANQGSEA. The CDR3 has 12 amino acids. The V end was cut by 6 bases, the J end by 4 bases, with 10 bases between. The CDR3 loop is CSVESGGNTIYF. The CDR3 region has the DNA TGCAGCGTGGAAAGCGGGGGAAACACCATATATTTT.